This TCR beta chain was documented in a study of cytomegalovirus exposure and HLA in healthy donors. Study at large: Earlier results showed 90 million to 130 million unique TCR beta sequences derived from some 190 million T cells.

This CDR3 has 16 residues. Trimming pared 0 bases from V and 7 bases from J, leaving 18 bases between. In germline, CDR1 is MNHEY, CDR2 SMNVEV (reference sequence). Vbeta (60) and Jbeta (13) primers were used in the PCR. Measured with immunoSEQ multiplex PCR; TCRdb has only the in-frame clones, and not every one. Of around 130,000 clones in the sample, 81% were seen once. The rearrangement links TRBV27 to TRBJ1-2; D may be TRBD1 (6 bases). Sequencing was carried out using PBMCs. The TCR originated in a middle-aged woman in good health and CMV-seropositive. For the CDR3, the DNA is TGTGCCAGCAGTTTATCCCCGGGGAGGGGGATCTCTGGCTACACCTTC. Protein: CASSLSPGRGISGYTF.